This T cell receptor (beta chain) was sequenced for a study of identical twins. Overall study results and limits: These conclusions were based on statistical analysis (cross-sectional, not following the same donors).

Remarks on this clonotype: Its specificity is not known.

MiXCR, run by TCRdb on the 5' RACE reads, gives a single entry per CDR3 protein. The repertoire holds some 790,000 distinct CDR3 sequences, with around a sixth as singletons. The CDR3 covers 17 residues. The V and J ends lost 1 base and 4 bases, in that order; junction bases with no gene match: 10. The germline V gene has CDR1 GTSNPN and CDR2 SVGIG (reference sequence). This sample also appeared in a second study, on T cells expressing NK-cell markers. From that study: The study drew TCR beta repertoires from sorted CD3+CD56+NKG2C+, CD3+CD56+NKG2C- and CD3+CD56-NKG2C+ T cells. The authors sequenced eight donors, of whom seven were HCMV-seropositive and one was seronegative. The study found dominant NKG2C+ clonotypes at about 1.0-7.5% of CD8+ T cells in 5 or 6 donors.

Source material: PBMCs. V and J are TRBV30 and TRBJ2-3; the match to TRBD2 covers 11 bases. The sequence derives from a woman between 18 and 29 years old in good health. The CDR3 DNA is TGTGCCTGGAGTGAGGACCATAGCGGGAGGGTCGCAGATACGCAGTATTTT. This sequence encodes CAWSEDHSGRVADTQYF.